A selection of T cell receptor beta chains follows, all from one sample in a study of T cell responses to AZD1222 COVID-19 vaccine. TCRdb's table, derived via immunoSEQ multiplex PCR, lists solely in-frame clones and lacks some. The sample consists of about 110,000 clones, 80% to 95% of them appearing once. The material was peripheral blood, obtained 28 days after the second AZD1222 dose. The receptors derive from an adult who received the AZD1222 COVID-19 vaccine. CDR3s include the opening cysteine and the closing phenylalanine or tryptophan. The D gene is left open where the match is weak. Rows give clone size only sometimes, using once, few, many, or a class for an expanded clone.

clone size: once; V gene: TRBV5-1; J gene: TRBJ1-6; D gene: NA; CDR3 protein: CASSFSEGSNSPLHF; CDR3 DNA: TGCGCCAGCAGCTTTTCGGAGGGCAGCAATTCACCCCTCCACTTT
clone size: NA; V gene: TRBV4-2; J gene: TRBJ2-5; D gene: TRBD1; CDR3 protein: CASSLPGGGETQYF; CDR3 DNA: TGTGCCAGCAGCCTCCCAGGGGGCGGGGAGACCCAGTACTTC
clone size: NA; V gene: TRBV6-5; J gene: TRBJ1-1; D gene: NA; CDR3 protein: CASSWPRGSGTEAFF; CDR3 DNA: TGTGCCAGCAGTTGGCCCCGGGGGTCGGGCACTGAAGCTTTCTTT
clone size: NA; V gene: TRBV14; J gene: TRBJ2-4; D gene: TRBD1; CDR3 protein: CASSQRTGPKNIQYF; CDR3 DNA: TGTGCCAGCAGCCAACGGACAGGGCCAAAAAACATTCAGTACTTC
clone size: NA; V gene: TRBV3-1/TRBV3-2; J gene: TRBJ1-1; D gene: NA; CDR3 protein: CASSQVSETEAFF; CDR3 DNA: TGTGCCAGCAGCCAAGTGTCTGAAACTGAAGCTTTCTTT
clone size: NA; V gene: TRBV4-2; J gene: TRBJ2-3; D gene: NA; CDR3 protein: CASSQDPGQGDTQYF; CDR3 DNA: TGTGCCAGCAGCCAAGATCCGGGGCAGGGAGATACGCAGTATTTT
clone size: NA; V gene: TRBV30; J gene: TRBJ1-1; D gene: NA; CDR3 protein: CAWSLNTEAFF; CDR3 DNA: TGTGCCTGGAGTCTGAACACTGAAGCTTTCTTT
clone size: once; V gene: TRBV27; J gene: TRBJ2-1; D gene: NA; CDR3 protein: CASSPWGLYEQFF; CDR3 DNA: TGTGCCAGCAGTCCCTGGGGGCTCTATGAGCAGTTCTTC
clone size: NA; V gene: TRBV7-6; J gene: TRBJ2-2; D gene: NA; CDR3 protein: CASSLGGDTRTGELFF; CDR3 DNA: TGTGCCAGCAGCTTAGGGGGGGACACCCGCACCGGGGAGCTGTTTTTT
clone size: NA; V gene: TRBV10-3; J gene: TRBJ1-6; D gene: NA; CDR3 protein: CAIRAGAGSPLHF; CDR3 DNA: TGTGCCATCCGGGCAGGGGCCGGTTCACCCCTCCACTTT
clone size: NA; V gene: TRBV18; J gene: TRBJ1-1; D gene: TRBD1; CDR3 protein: CASSPGQDTEAFF; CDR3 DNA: TGTGCCAGCTCACCAGGACAGGACACTGAAGCTTTCTTT
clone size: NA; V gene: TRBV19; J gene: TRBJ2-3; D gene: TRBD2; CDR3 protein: CASTFSGGSTDTQYF; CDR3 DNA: TGTGCCAGTACCTTCAGCGGGGGGAGCACAGATACGCAGTATTTT
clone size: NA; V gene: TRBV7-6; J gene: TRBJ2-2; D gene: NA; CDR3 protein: CASTPDTRTLGGELFF; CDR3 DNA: TGTGCCAGCACCCCGGACACACGTACGCTCGGCGGGGAGCTGTTTTTT
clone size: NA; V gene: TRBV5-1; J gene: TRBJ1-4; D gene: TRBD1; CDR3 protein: CASSPGQSATNEKLFF; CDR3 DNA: TGCGCCAGCAGCCCGGGACAGTCTGCAACTAATGAAAAACTGTTTTTT
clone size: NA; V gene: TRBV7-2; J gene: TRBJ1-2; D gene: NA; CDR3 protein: CASSLEWGGGYTF; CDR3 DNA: TGTGCCAGCAGCTTAGAATGGGGAGGGGGCTACACCTTC
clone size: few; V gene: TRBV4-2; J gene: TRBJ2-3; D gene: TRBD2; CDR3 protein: CASSQDGAGGLTDTQYF; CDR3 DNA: TGTGCCAGCAGCCAAGATGGAGCGGGGGGGCTCACAGATACGCAGTATTTT
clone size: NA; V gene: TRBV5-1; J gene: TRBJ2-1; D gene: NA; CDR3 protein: CASSLAVSSYNEQFF; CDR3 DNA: TGCGCCAGCAGCTTGGCTGTAAGCTCCTACAATGAGCAGTTCTTC
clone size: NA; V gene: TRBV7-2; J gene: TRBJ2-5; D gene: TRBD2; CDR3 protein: CASSSLSGGAWETQYF; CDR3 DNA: TGTGCCAGCAGCTCTCTAAGCGGGGGGGCTTGGGAGACCCAGTACTTC
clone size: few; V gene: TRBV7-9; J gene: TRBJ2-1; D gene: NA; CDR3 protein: CASSLSSPYNEQFF; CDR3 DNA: TGTGCCAGCAGCTTATCCTCTCCGTACAATGAGCAGTTCTTC
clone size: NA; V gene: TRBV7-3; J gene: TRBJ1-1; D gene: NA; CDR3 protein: CASSLQGFGTEAFF; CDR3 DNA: TGTGCCAGCAGCTTGCAGGGGTTCGGCACTGAAGCTTTCTTT